Below are 14 T cell receptor beta chains sequenced from a single sample in a study of response to subunit inactivated influenza vaccine. MiXCR, run by TCRdb on the RT-PCR reads, gives a single entry per CDR3 protein. The sample lists under 950,000 distinct CDR3 sequences, around 20% occurring once. This specimen consisted of PBMCs from blood, obtained approximately 5 days after vaccination. These receptors came from a man aged 45 to 65 who received an inactivated influenza vaccine.

This chain uses TRBV4-3 with TRBJ1-6; no reliable D call. V gave up 0 bases and J gave up 10 bases, with 16 bases separating them. Per germline, CDR1 LGHNA and CDR2 YSLEER. This CDR3 contains 16 residues. In DNA form, the CDR3 reads TGCGCCAGCAGCCAAGATTTCAGACAAACTCGATCACCCCTCCACTTT. Its translation: CASSQDFRQTRSPLHF.

In this sample, this clonotype turned up a few times. V and J are TRBV5-4 and TRBJ2-7; 11 bases are a match to TRBD2. There are 17 residues in the CDR3. Trimming cost V 4 bases and J 4 bases; bases outside gene matches: 13. Per germline, CDR1 SGHNT and CDR2 YYREEE (reference sequence). In DNA form, the CDR3 reads TGTGCCAGCAGCCCGTTTAGCGGGGGGGCGGAGAAGTACGAGCAGTACTTC. It translates to CASSPFSGGAEKYEQYF.

In its sample, this clonotype was seen a few times. The V call is TRBV3-1, the J call TRBJ1-1; 9 positions match TRBD1. This CDR3 comprises 15 residues. Germline loops: CDR1 LGHDT, CDR2 YNNKEL (reference sequence). V trimming: 5 bases; J trimming: 2 bases; junction bases outside the gene matches: 6. The CDR3 DNA follows: TGTGCCAGCAGCTCGCAGGGACAGGGCAACACTGAAGCTTTCTTT. It encodes CASSSQGQGNTEAFF.

This clonotype was observed a few times. The rearrangement joins TRBV20-1 to TRBJ2-7; 7 positions agree with TRBD1. Unmatched junction bases numbered 6, after V lost 1 base and J lost 0 bases. In germline, CDR1 is DFQATT, CDR2 SNEGSKA (reference sequence). This CDR3 has 15 amino acids. CDR3 nucleotides: TGCAGTGCTAGAGGGACACAGGGGCACTCCTACGAGCAGTACTTC. Encoded protein: CSARGTQGHSYEQYF.

This clonotype was counted between two and nine times. This rearrangement joins TRBV20-1 to TRBJ1-2; D not certain. The CDR3 has 12 amino acids. Germline values: CDR1 DFQATT, CDR2 SNEGSKA (reference sequence). The V and J ends lost 7 bases and 4 bases respectively, with 13 bases between them. DNA for the CDR3: TGCAGTGTCATAGACGGCATCTATGGCTACACCTTC. This translates into CSVIDGIYGYTF.

The rearrangement joins TRBV18 to TRBJ1-1; 10 bases map to TRBD1. J was trimmed by 4 bases and V by 5 bases; bases with no gene match: 10. CDR1 is KGHSH and CDR2 is LQKENI in the germline V gene. The CDR3 is 16 residues long. Written as DNA, the CDR3 is TGTGCCAGCTCAATCGTAAGCCGGGACAGGGGCACTGAAGCTTTCTTT. It yields the protein CASSIVSRDRGTEAFF.

This chain links TRBV5-1 with TRBJ2-3, with 9 bases matching TRBD1. Per germline, CDR1 SGHRS and CDR2 YFSETQ. The V and J ends lost 4 bases and 5 bases, in that order; junction bases with no gene match: 8. CDR3 length: 15 residues. CDR3 residues: CASSTGGTGKDTQYF. The CDR3 nucleotides read TGCGCCAGCAGCACCGGGGGGACAGGGAAAGATACGCAGTATTTT. Using reference TRBV5-1 and TRBJ2-3 for the parts outside the CDR3, the full variable domain is KAGVTQTPRYLIKTRGQQVTLSCSPISGHRSVSWYQQTPGQGLQFLFEYFSETQRNKGNFPGRFSGRQFSNSRSEMNVSTLELGDSALYLCASSTGGTGKDTQYFGPGTRLTVL.

This clonotype was counted a few times. The chain employs TRBV2 and TRBJ2-7; 7 nucleotides align to TRBD1. Germline-derived CDR1 and CDR2 are SNHLY and FYNNEI. V dropped 3 bases and J dropped 1; count of bases not matched to a gene: 3. The CDR3 is made up of 14 amino acids. The CDR3 DNA reads TGTGCCAGCAGTGACGACAGGGTATCCTACGAGCAGTACTTC. It translates to CASSDDRVSYEQYF.

This clonotype appeared many times. Written as DNA, the CDR3 is TGTGCCAGCAGCCACCTCAAGGGGATATTAGAGGCAACTAATGAAAAACTGTTTTTT. Translation gives CASSHLKGILEATNEKLFF. The genes are TRBV7-6 and TRBJ1-4, with a weak D call TRBD1 (5 bases). The CDR3 has 19 residues. The germline V and J ends were trimmed by 5 bases and 0 bases, with 22 bases remaining between them. The germline V gene has CDR1 SGHVS and CDR2 FNYEAQ.

This clonotype was found a few times. This chain uses TRBV5-1 with TRBJ2-5; D gene uncertain. There are 13 residues in the CDR3. CDR1 and CDR2 from the germline V gene are SGHRS and YFSETQ. Trimming removed 4 bases at V and 4 bases at J, with 11 bases between. The CDR3 sequence: CASSPALGETQYF. In nucleotides, the CDR3 is TGCGCCAGCAGCCCCGCCCTTGGAGAGACCCAGTACTTC.

V and J are TRBV5-1 and TRBJ2-7; 8 bases map to TRBD1. The J segment lost 6 bases and the V segment lost 4 bases, leaving 12 bases of the junction unmatched. There are 15 residues in the CDR3. Germline CDR1 SGHRS, CDR2 YFSETQ. The CDR3 reads CASSITPGQGSEQYF. CDR3 nucleotide sequence: TGCGCCAGCAGCATTACCCCCGGACAGGGTTCCGAGCAGTACTTC.

This clonotype was found many times. The chain links TRBV6-5 to TRBJ2-7, with D unclear. V gave up 10 bases and J gave up 6 bases, with 16 bases separating them. Germline V CDR1 and CDR2: MNHEY, SVGAGI. The CDR3 consists of 12 residues. CDR3 DNA: TGTGCCACCCAAGGGCTGGCCCTCGAGCAGTACTTC. Translating it yields CATQGLALEQYF.

The chain joins TRBV24-1 to TRBJ2-2, with 7 bases matching TRBD2. The CDR3 is made up of 13 amino acids. Germline V lookup: CDR1 KGHDR, CDR2 SFDVKD. The junction had 3 bases not matched to a gene; V was cut back by 9 bases and J by 3 bases. Here the CDR3 DNA reads TGTGCCACCCAGCGGGATCACACCGGGGAGCTGTTTTTT. This codes for CATQRDHTGELFF.

Only a few counts were recorded for this clonotype. V and J are TRBV10-3 and TRBJ2-7; the match to TRBD1 covers 7 bases. CDR3 length: 15 amino acids. V lost 10 bases to trimming and J lost 2 bases; unmatched junction nucleotides: 14. Germline CDR1 is ENHRY and CDR2 is SYGVKD. The DNA for the CDR3 is TGTGCCAGGAGGACAGGCGAAATCCATCCCTACGAGCAGTACTTC. Its translation is CARRTGEIHPYEQYF.